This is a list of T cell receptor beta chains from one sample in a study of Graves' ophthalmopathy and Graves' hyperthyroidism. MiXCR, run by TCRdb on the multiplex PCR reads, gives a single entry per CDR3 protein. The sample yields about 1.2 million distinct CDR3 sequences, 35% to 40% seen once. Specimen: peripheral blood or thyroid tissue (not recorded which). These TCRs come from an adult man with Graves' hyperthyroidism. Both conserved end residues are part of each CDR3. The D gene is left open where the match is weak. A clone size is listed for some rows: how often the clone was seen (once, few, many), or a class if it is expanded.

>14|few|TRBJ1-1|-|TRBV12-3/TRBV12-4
CASEGTTKGTEAFF
TGTGCCAGCGAGGGGACAACGAAGGGCACTGAAGCTTTCTTT
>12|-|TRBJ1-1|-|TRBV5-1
CASSFDRAEAFF
TGCGCCAGCAGCTTTGATAGGGCTGAAGCTTTCTTT
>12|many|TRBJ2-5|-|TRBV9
CASSVRGETQYF
TGTGCCAGCAGCGTCAGGGGTGAGACCCAGTACTTC
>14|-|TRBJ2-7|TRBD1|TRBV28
CASSPTGGKIEQYF
TGTGCCAGCAGTCCGACAGGGGGCAAAATCGAGCAGTACTTC
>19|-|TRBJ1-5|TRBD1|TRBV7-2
CASSEGQGAPGIWVQPQHF
TGTGCCAGCAGCGAGGGACAGGGGGCGCCCGGAATTTGGGTTCAGCCCCAGCATTTT
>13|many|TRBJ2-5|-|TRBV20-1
CSAQQGGEETQYF
TGCAGTGCTCAACAGGGAGGAGAAGAGACCCAGTACTTC
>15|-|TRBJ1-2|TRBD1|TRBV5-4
CASSIGQATNYGYTF
TGTGCCAGCAGCATTGGACAGGCTACTAACTATGGCTACACCTTC
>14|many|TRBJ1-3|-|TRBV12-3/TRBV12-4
CASSLGFMGNTIYF
TGTGCCAGCAGTTTAGGGTTTATGGGAAACACCATATATTTT
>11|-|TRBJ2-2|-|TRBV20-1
CSARPGGELFF
TGCAGTGCTAGGCCAGGGGGGGAGCTGTTTTTT
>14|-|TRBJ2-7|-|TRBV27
CASMPSGSSYEQYF
TGTGCCAGCATGCCATCGGGGAGCTCCTACGAGCAGTACTTC
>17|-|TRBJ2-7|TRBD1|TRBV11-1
CASSLLTQGAGSYEQYF
TGTGCCAGCAGCTTACTCACACAGGGGGCCGGTTCCTACGAGCAGTACTTC
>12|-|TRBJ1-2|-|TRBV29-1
CSVLRAGVGYTF
TGCAGCGTTCTACGGGCCGGAGTCGGCTACACCTTC
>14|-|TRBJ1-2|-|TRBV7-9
CASSFHPPPGGYTF
TGTGCCAGCAGCTTCCACCCACCCCCCGGTGGCTACACCTTC
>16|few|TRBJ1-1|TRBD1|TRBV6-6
CASSYRGQGANTEAFF
TGTGCCAGCAGTTACAGGGGACAGGGTGCGAACACTGAAGCTTTCTTT
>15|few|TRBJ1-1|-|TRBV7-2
CASSLPYPSSTEAFF
TGTGCCAGCAGCCTCCCCTATCCTAGTTCCACTGAAGCTTTCTTT
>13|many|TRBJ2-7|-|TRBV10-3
CASRTPSSYEQYF
TGTGCCTCCAGGACACCTAGCTCCTACGAGCAGTACTTC